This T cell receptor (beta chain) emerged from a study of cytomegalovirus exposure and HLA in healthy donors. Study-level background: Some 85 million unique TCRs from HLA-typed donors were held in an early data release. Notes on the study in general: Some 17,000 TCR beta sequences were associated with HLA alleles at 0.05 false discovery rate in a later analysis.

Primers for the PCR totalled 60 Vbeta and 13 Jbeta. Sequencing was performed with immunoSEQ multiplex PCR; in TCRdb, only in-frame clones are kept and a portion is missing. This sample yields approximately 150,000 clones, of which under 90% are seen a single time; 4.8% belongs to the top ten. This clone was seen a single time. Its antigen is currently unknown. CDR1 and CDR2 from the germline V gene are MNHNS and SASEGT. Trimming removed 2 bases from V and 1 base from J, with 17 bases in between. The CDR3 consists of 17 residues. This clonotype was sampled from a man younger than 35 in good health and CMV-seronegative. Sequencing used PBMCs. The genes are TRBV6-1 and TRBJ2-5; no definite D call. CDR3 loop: CASSESPGKTLQETQYF. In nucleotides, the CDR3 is TGTGCCAGCAGTGAATCCCCAGGAAAAACCCTCCAAGAGACCCAGTACTTC.